The clone carrying this T cell receptor beta chain was counted once. The data originate from a study of T cell changes during pregnancy in multiple sclerosis. Germline CDR1 reads MNHEY; CDR2 reads SVGAGI. The CDR3 is 15 amino acids. The V end lost 2 bases, the J end lost 6 bases, and 14 bases lay between the germline ends. The table came from immunoSEQ multiplex PCR; TCRdb's copy has only in-frame clones and leaves some out. The profile covers about 38,000 clones, with 85% to 95% appearing a single time and around 0.4% taken by the ten largest. The chain recombines TRBV6-5 with TRBJ2-1; TRBD2 is a possible D gene (5 bases). This sample comprised CD4+ T cells from peripheral blood mononuclear cells, obtained in the second trimester of pregnancy. The receptor was isolated from a female donor with multiple sclerosis, enrolled in a pregnancy study. The chain's CDR3 is CASSYTRTGINEQFF. The CDR3 DNA reads as TGTGCCAGCAGTTACACCAGGACCGGGATCAATGAGCAGTTCTTC.